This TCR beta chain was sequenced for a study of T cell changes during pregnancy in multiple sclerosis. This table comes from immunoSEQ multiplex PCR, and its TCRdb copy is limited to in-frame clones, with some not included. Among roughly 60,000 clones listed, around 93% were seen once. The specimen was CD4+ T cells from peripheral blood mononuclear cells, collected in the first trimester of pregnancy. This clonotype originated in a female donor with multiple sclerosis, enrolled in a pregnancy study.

The CDR3 bases are TGTGCCAGCAACTCAGCCGGGACAGCAAACACCGGGGAGCTGTTTTTT. Protein: CASNSAGTANTGELFF. This chain connects TRBV7-3 to TRBJ2-2, with 7 bases that match TRBD1. Germline trimming cut 7 bases from V and 2 bases from J; bases unmatched to any gene: 10. Germline CDR1 SGHTA, CDR2 FQGTGA. This CDR3 has 16 residues.